This T cell receptor (beta chain) derives from a study of T cell responses to AZD1222 COVID-19 vaccine. On the study more broadly: Recipients boosted at about 4 weeks or about 12 weeks are pooled.

V gave up 7 bases and J gave up 0 bases, with 15 bases separating them. CDR3 length: 15 residues. Germline V gene data show CDR1 as SQVTM and CDR2 as ANQGSEA. Profiled with immunoSEQ multiplex PCR; TCRdb holds only in-frame clones, not every one. This table has tens of thousands of clones, almost 80% appearing once. Material: peripheral blood, obtained on day 0 of AZD1222 vaccination. This TCR came from an adult in good health. The V call is TRBV29-1, the J call TRBJ2-2, with D tentatively TRBD1 (5 bases). The CDR3 coding sequence is TGCAGCGCACGACAGAACCTCGCGAACACCGGGGAGCTGTTTTTT. It is translated as CSARQNLANTGELFF.